A selection of T cell receptor beta chains follows, all from one sample in a study of T cell repertoires in ileal Crohn's disease. The table came from immunoSEQ multiplex PCR; TCRdb's copy has only in-frame clones and leaves some out. The sample holds roughly 62,000 clones, roughly 91% seen once. Sequencing used ileal tissue. All receptors derive from an adult with Crohn's disease. Each CDR3 is given with its conserved first and last residue. The order of the fields is clone size, V gene, J gene, D gene, CDR3 DNA, CDR3 protein. D genes are given only for firm matches. Rows give clone size only sometimes, using once, few, many, or a class for an expanded clone.

.,TRBV19,TRBJ2-4,.,TGTGCCAGCAAAAGTCCCGAGCGGCCATTATCAGCTCAGTACTTC,CASKSPERPLSAQYF
few,TRBV6-1,TRBJ2-2,TRBD1,TGTGCCAGCAGTGTACAGGGGGGATCGAACACCGGGGAGCTGTTTTTT,CASSVQGGSNTGELFF
.,TRBV6-1,TRBJ2-7,.,TGTGCCAGCAGTGAAACCGCGGATCCCTGGGGCAGGGCCAACTACGAGCAGTACTTC,CASSETADPWGRANYEQYF
once,TRBV14,TRBJ1-1,.,TGTGCCAGCAGCCAAGAAATCTTAACTGAAGCTTTCTTT,CASSQEILTEAFF
.,TRBV5-1,TRBJ2-1,TRBD1,TGCGCCAGCAGCTTGGCGGACAGGGTCGTCGGTCATGAGCAGTTCTTC,CASSLADRVVGHEQFF
.,TRBV13,TRBJ2-4,TRBD1,TGTGCCAGCAGCTCAATTTATTACAGGGGGATAGCCAAAAACATTCAGTACTTC,CASSSIYYRGIAKNIQYF
.,TRBV11-2,TRBJ2-7,.,TGTGCCAGCAGCTTAGGGGCAGGGTCGCACTACGAGCAGTACTTC,CASSLGAGSHYEQYF
.,TRBV4-1,TRBJ1-2,.,TGCGCCAGCAGCAGCCGAATAGTGGGGGGATGGGATGGCTACACCTTC,CASSSRIVGGWDGYTF
.,TRBV7-9,TRBJ1-2,.,TGTGCCAGCAGCTTAGAGAGTTATGGCTACACCTTC,CASSLESYGYTF
.,TRBV6-1,TRBJ1-2,.,TGTGCCAGCGAGGTTTCAGCTGGGTATGGCTACACCTTC,CASEVSAGYGYTF
.,TRBV4-1,TRBJ2-6,TRBD1,TGCGCCAGCAGCCAAGATTCCGTGACAGGGGTGTCGCGCGGGGCCAACGTCCTGACTTTC,CASSQDSVTGVSRGANVLTF
once,TRBV18,TRBJ2-7,.,TGTGCCAGCTCACCTCCGGGATCCGCCTACGAGCAGTACTTC,CASSPPGSAYEQYF
.,TRBV29-1,TRBJ2-2,TRBD1,TGCAGCGGCGGACAGGCCACCGGGGAGCTGTTTTTT,CSGGQATGELFF
.,TRBV6-5,TRBJ2-1,TRBD1,TGTGCCAGCAGACCTGCCAGGGGGAGTACCTATGAGCAGTTCTTC,CASRPARGSTYEQFF
.,TRBV14,TRBJ1-2,.,TGTGCCAGCAGCCTTCGCCAGGGCTTGAACTATGGCTACACCTTC,CASSLRQGLNYGYTF
.,TRBV19,TRBJ2-7,TRBD1,TGTGCCAGTAGTATTGGGACAGGGGGCACCCGTTACTACGAGCAGTACTTC,CASSIGTGGTRYYEQYF
once,TRBV4-1,TRBJ2-2,TRBD1,TGCGCCAGCAGCCATCCGGCGGGGACAGGGATTTTGGGGACCGGGGAGCTGTTTTTT,CASSHPAGTGILGTGELFF
.,TRBV14,TRBJ2-7,.,TGTGCCAGCAGCCAAGGCATCTCGAGCTCCTACGAGCAGTACTTC,CASSQGISSSYEQYF
once,TRBV2,TRBJ2-5,TRBD1,TGTGCCAGCAGTGGACAGGGGGAGACCCAGTACTTC,CASSGQGETQYF
.,TRBV5-4,TRBJ1-4,TRBD1,TGTGCCAGCAGCTTGGGAGGGGGCGAAAAACTGTTTTTT,CASSLGGGEKLFF
.,TRBV19,TRBJ2-2,.,TGTGCCAGCGGTTATAACACCGGGGAGCTGTTTTTT,CASGYNTGELFF
once,TRBV27,TRBJ1-6,.,TGTGCCAGCAGACAGCAAATGAATTCACCCCTCCACTTT,CASRQQMNSPLHF
once,TRBV11-3,TRBJ2-1,TRBD2,TGTGCCAGCAGCGATATAGCGGGGAACAATGAGCAGTTCTTC,CASSDIAGNNEQFF
.,TRBV7-8,TRBJ2-3,.,TGTGCCAGCAGCTTATATGGGGCCGTCACAGATACGCAGTATTTT,CASSLYGAVTDTQYF
.,TRBV11-2,TRBJ2-1,TRBD2,TGTGCCAGCAGCCAACAGATTAGCGGGGGTTACTACAATGAGCAGTTCTTC,CASSQQISGGYYNEQFF
.,TRBV6-1,TRBJ2-2,.,TGTGCCAGCAGTGGTATACAGACCACCGGGGAGCTGTTTTTT,CASSGIQTTGELFF
.,TRBV19,TRBJ2-1,.,TGTGCCAGTAGTCGCGGTGGCCGGCGGTCCTACAATGAGCAGTTCTTC,CASSRGGRRSYNEQFF
.,TRBV11-2,TRBJ2-3,TRBD2,TGTGCCAGCAGCTTAGGCGTATCGGGGGGGCGCACAGATACGCAGTATTTT,CASSLGVSGGRTDTQYF
.,TRBV5-1,TRBJ2-3,TRBD1,TGCGCCAGCAGCCGAACAGGGGATGTTGGTGCAGATACGCAGTATTTT,CASSRTGDVGADTQYF
.,TRBV29-1,TRBJ1-5,.,TGCAGCGTTGAAGGGAGATCTTTTGGACAGCCCCAGCATTTT,CSVEGRSFGQPQHF
.,TRBV5-6,TRBJ1-6,.,TGTGCCAGCAGCTTCCCGAGGAGCTCCTATAATTCACCCCTCCACTTT,CASSFPRSSYNSPLHF
.,TRBV29-1,TRBJ2-2,TRBD2,TGCAGCGTCCCGTGGGGGGAGGGCAACACCGGGGAGCTGTTTTTT,CSVPWGEGNTGELFF
.,TRBV20-1,TRBJ2-1,.,TGCAGTGCGAGTGAGCAGTTCTTC,CSASEQFF
.,TRBV7-9,TRBJ2-7,TRBD1,TGTGCCAGCAGCTTAGACCGACAGGGGCTGTACTTC,CASSLDRQGLYF
.,TRBV19,TRBJ2-1,TRBD2,TGTGCCACAACTTTACTAGCGGGGGACAATGAGCAGTTCTTC,CATTLLAGDNEQFF
.,TRBV7-2,TRBJ2-7,TRBD2,TGTGCCAGCAGCCTACTAGCGGGGGACCTCTACGAGCAGTACTTC,CASSLLAGDLYEQYF
.,TRBV6-1,TRBJ1-2,.,TGTGCCAGCCGCTCCTCCTCAGGGAGGTTTCGTGGCTACACCTTC,CASRSSSGRFRGYTF
.,TRBV4-2,TRBJ1-2,TRBD1,TGTGCCAGCAGCCAAGAAGGGGGATCGACAGGGGGTGGCTACACCTTC,CASSQEGGSTGGGYTF
.,TRBV5-1,TRBJ2-3,TRBD2,TGCGCCAGCAGCGTCACTAGCGGGACCTACACAGATACGCAGTATTTT,CASSVTSGTYTDTQYF
.,TRBV18,TRBJ1-2,.,TGTGCCAGCTCACCCTCGGCAGGTCCCGGAGGCTACACCTTC,CASSPSAGPGGYTF
.,TRBV28,TRBJ1-2,.,TGTGCCAGCAGCCCCCCGGTTAACTATGGCTACACCTTC,CASSPPVNYGYTF
few,TRBV27,TRBJ1-2,.,TGTGCCAGCAGTGCGGGGACTCCATCCTATGGCTACACCTTC,CASSAGTPSYGYTF
.,TRBV2,TRBJ1-1,.,TGTGCCAGCAGTGAGCCCAGGTCTCGTGGGCAAGCTTTCTTT,CASSEPRSRGQAFF
.,TRBV6-5,TRBJ1-2,TRBD1,TGTGCCAGCAGCCAGGACAGGGATTGGGGCTATGGCTACACCTTC,CASSQDRDWGYGYTF
.,TRBV7-2,TRBJ2-1,.,TGTGCCAGCAGCTTATTTGGTTCTGGCGGTAATGAGCAGTTCTTC,CASSLFGSGGNEQFF
.,TRBV28,TRBJ2-6,.,TGTGCCAGCAGTCTACCTACAGGGCCTGGGGCCAACGTCCTGACTTTC,CASSLPTGPGANVLTF
.,TRBV25-1,TRBJ2-3,TRBD2,TGTGCCAGCAGTCCTAGCGGTTGGGGCACAGATACGCAGTATTTT,CASSPSGWGTDTQYF
.,TRBV27,TRBJ2-1,TRBD2,TGTGCCAGCAGTTTAGTGGGAGGGCCAGGGAATGAGCAGTTCTTC,CASSLVGGPGNEQFF
.,TRBV14,TRBJ2-7,.,TGTGCCAGCAGCCTAACAGGGATCCGCGAGCAGTACTTC,CASSLTGIREQYF
once,TRBV5-6,TRBJ2-5,.,TGTGCCAGCAGCTTGGGGGCAGGCCCTGCCAGGGCCCAGTACTTC,CASSLGAGPARAQYF
.,TRBV5-6,TRBJ2-5,TRBD1,TGTGCCAGCAGCTCGACAGGGGGGAAGACCCAGTACTTC,CASSSTGGKTQYF